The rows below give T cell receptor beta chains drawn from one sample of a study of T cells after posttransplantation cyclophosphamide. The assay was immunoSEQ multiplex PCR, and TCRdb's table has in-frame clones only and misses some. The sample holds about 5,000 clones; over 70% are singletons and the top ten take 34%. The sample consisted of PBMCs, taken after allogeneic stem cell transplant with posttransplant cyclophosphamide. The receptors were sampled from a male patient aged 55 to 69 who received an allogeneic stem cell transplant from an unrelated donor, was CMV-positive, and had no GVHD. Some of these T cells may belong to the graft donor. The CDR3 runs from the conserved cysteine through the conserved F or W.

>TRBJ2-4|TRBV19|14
CASTASPGGNIQYF
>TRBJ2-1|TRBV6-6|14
CASRRTQRNMEQFF
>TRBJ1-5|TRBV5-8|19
CASSLDPAGVHFGNQPQHF
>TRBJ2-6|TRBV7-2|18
CASSLTLAGHIGTNVLTF
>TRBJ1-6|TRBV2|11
CASRSGTPLHF
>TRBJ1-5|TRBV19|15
CASSMHRLKDQPQHF
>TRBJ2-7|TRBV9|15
CASSAHLTSESTQYF
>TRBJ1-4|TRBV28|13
CASMSATNEKLFF
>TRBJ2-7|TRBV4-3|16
CASSQSATGETYEQYF
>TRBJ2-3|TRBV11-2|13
CASSLWAGDTQYF
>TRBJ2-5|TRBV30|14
CAWSVKAGEETQYF
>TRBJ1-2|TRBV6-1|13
CASNGRAVFGYTF
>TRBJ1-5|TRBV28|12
CASSLPNQPQHF
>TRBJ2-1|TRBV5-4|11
CASSLRGYLFF
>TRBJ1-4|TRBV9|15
CASSAQGRYGEKLFF
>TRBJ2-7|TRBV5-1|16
CASSWDLAGIRDEQYF
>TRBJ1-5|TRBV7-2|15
CASSLDRNSNQPQHF
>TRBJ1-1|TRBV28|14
CASSFRGENTEAFF
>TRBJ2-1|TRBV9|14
CASSLSGQYNEQFF
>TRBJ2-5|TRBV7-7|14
CASSLATGLETQYF